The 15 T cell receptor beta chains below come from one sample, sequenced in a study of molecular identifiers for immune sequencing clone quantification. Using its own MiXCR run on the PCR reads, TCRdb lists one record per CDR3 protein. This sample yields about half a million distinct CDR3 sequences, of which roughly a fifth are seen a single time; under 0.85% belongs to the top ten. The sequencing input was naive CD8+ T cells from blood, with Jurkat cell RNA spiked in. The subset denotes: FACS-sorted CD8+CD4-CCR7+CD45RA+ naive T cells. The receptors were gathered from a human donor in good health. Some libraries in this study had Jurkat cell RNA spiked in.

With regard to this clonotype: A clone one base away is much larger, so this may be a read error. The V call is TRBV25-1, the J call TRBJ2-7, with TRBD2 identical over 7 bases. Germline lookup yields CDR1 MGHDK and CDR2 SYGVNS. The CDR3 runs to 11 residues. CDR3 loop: CVSSTPGSGNF. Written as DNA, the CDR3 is TGTGTCAGCAGCACGCCCGGAAGCGGGAACTTC.

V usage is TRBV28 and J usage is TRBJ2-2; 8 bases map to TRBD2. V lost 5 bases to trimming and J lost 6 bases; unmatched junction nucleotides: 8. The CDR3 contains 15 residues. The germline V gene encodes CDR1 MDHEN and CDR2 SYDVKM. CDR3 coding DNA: TGTGCCAGCAGTCCACGACTAGCGTTTTCCGGGGAGCTGTTTTTT. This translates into CASSPRLAFSGELFF.

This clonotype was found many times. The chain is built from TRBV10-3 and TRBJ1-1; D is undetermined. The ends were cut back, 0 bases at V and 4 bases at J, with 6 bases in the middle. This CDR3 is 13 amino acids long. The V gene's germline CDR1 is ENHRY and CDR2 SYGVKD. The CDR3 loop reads CAISESGRTEAFF. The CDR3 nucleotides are TGTGCCATCAGTGAGTCTGGCCGCACTGAAGCTTTCTTT.

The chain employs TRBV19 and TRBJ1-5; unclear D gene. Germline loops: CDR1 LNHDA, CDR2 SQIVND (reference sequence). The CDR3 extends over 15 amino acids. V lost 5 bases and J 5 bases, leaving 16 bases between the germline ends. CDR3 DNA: TGTGCCAGTAGTTTTGGACGGCGGAGCGATCAGCCCCAGCATTTT. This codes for CASSFGRRSDQPQHF.

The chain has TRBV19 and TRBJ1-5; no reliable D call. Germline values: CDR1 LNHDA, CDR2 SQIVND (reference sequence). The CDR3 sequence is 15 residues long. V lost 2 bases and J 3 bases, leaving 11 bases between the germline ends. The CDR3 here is CASSISDLFNQPQHF. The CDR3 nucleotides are TGTGCCAGTAGTATATCCGACCTTTTCAATCAGCCCCAGCATTTT.

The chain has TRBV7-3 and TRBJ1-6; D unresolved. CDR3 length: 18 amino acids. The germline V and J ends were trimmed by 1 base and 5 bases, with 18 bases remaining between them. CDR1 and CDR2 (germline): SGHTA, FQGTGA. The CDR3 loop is CASSLSQKQSGHNSPLHF. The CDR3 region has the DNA TGTGCCAGCAGCTTAAGTCAAAAACAATCCGGACATAATTCACCCCTCCACTTT.

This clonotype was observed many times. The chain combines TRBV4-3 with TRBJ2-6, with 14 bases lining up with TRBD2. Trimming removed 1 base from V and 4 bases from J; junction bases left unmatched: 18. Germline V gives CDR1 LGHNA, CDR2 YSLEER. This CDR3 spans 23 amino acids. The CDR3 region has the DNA TGCGCCAGCAGCCAAGCAGGACAGGGGGGACTAGCGGGAGTCTTTGAGGGGGCCAACGTCCTGACTTTC. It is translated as CASSQAGQGGLAGVFEGANVLTF.

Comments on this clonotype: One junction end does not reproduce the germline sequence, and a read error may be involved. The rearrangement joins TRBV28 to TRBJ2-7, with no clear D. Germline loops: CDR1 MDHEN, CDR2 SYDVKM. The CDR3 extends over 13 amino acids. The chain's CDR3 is CASSLRTNYEQYF. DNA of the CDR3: TGTGCAAGCAGTTTACGGACCAACTACGAGCAGTACTTC.

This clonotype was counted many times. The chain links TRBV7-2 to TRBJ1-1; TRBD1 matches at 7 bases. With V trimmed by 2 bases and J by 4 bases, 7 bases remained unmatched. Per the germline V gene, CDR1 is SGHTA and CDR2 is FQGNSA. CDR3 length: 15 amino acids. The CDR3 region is CASSLQGKGATEAFF. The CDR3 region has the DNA TGTGCCAGCAGCTTACAAGGGAAGGGGGCCACTGAAGCTTTCTTT.

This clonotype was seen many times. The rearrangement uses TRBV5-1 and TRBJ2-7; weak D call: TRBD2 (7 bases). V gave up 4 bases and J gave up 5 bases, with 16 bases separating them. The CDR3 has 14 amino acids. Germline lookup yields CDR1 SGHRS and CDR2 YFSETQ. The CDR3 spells CASSPWGGTNEQYF. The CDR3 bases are TGCGCCAGCAGCCCCTGGGGGGGGACAAACGAGCAGTACTTC.

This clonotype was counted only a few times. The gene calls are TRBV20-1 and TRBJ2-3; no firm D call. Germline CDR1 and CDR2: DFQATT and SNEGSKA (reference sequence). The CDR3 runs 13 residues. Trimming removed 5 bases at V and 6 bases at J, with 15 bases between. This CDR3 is CSAYYNLGDTQYF. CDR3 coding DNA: TGCAGTGCTTACTACAATCTCGGGGATACGCAGTATTTT.

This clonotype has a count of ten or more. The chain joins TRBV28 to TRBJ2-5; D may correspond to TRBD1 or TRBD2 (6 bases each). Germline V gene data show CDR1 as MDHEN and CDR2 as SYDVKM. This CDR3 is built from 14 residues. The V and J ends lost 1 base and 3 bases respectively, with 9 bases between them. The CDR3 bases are TGTGCCAGCAGTTTATTGGGGGGCGAAGAGACCCAGTACTTC. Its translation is CASSLLGGEETQYF.

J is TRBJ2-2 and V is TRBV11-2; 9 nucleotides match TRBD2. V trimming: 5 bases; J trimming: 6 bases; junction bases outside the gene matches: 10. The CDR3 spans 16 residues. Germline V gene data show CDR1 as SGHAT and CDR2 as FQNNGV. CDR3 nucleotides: TGTGCCAGCAGCACAGGGGCGGGAGGGCCCCCCGGGGAGCTGTTTTTT. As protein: CASSTGAGGPPGELFF.

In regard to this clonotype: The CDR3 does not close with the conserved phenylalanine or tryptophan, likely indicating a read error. CDR3 protein: CASSSIDTDTQYS. In DNA, the CDR3 is TGTGCCAGCAGCTCAATAGACACAGATACGCAGTATTCT. The chain uses TRBV12-3 or TRBV12-4 and TRBJ2-3; D not resolved. The CDR3 spans 13 residues. V dropped 6 bases and J dropped 2 bases, with 9 bases sitting between them.

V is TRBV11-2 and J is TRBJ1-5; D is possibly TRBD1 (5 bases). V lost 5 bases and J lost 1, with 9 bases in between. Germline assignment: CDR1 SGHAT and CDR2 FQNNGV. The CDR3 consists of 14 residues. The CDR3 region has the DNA TGTGCCAGCAGCGAAAGACAGAGCAATCAGCCCCAGCATTTT. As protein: CASSERQSNQPQHF.